Following are 3 T cell receptor beta chains from one sample sequenced in a study of OX40 agonist ivuxolimab in advanced cancers. Libraries were prepared by immunoSEQ multiplex PCR; TCRdb keeps only in-frame clonotypes and omits some of them. The sample has 68,000 or so clones, just over 85% seen once. Here the sequenced sample was CD4+ or CD8+ T cells sorted from blood, taken in a trial of the OX40 agonist ivuxolimab. Every receptor here comes from an adult with an advanced solid tumor such as melanoma, head and neck, liver or kidney cancer.

The chain employs TRBV7-2 and TRBJ2-3; D ambiguous. Germline V gives CDR1 SGHTA, CDR2 FQGNSA. This CDR3 region has 12 residues. V dropped 3 bases and J dropped 6 bases, with 7 bases sitting between them. CDR3 in DNA: TGTGCCAGCAGCTTTGGTAGGGATACGCAGTATTTT. This gives the protein CASSFGRDTQYF.

In this sample, this clone turned up once. This chain links TRBV5-1 with TRBJ2-1, with 7 positions matching TRBD2. CDR3 size: 16 residues. J lost 8 bases, V lost 4 bases, and 15 bases had no gene match. Germline-derived CDR1 and CDR2 are SGHRS and YFSETQ. CDR3 nucleotides: TGCGCCAGCAGCGGGGAAGGCGGGGGAGGCTTTGATGAGCAGTTCTTC. Encoded protein: CASSGEGGGGFDEQFF.

The chain couples TRBV9 to TRBJ2-2; D call uncertain. There are 16 residues in the CDR3. Germline CDR1 and CDR2: SGDLS and YYNGEE. With 2 bases removed from V and 5 bases from J, the gap between germline ends came to 16 bases. CDR3 DNA sequence: TGTGCCAGCAGCGTTCCCCCGACCCCAAAAACCGGGGAGCTGTTTTTT. Encoded protein: CASSVPPTPKTGELFF.